This T cell receptor beta chain is from a study of cytomegalovirus exposure and HLA in healthy donors. This clone was detected only a few times. Antigen unknown. Study outcomes and limitations: In a later analysis, at a false discovery rate of 0.05, 16,951 TCR beta sequences were associated with HLA alleles. Listed as cytomegalovirus-associated were approximately 160 TCR beta chains. Immune exposure was documented only through CMV serostatus. Further analysis was carried out later, and it showed several of the most significant clusters appearing linked to common viral pathogens.

The PCR ran on 60 Vbeta and 13 Jbeta primers. Clones were sequenced by immunoSEQ multiplex PCR, and TCRdb holds only the in-frame ones, with some missing. The sample records about 160,000 clones, about four fifths being singletons. The receptor comes from a man between 45 and 60 years old in good health and CMV-seropositive. Sequenced input: PBMCs.

The chain's CDR3 is CASSVAGGLAFETDEQYF. CDR3 DNA: TGTGCCAGCAGCGTAGCTGGGGGCCTCGCTTTTGAAACAGACGAGCAGTACTTC. This sequence joins TRBV9 and TRBJ2-5; TRBD1 might be the D (6 bases). The tail of the sequence fits TRBJ2-7 better, so the J call may be wrong. Germline CDR1 is SGDLS and CDR2 is YYNGEE. The CDR3 has 18 amino acids.